This T cell receptor beta chain was profiled in a study of T cell responses to AZD1222 COVID-19 vaccine. Germline assignment: CDR1 LNHDA and CDR2 SQIVND (reference sequence). V was cut by 7 bases and J by 6 bases, with 12 bases left in between. The CDR3 is 13 residues long. Regarding this clone: Its antigen is not identified.

General study results and limits: Spike regions recognized by vaccine-associated CD4 TCRs spanned the protein, led by 160-218 and 743-854. It should be noted that donors were predominantly white British and more often female, and clonal diversity was possibly underestimated.

Measured with immunoSEQ multiplex PCR; TCRdb has only the in-frame clones, and not every one. The table includes 150,000 to 200,000 clones, 94% detected once. This sequence originates from an adult in good health. The starting material was peripheral blood, obtained on day 0 of AZD1222 vaccination. The rearrangement links TRBV19 to TRBJ2-2; D could derive from TRBD1 or TRBD2 (6 bases each). In DNA, the CDR3 is TGTGCCAGTATCCGGGGGCTTGCCGGGGAGCTGTTTTTT. This translates into CASIRGLAGELFF.